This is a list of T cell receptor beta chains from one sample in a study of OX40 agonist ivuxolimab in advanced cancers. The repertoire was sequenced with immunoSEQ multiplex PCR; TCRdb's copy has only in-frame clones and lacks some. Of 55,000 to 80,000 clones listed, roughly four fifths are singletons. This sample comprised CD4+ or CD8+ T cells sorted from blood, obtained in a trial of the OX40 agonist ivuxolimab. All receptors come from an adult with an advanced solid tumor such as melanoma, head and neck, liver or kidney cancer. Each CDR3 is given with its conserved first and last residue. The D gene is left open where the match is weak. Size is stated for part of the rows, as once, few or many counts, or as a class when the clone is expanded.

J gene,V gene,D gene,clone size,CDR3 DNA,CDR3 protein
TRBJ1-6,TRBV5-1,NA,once,TGCGCCAGCAGATTGGGACAAGAGAATTCACCCCTCCACTTT,CASRLGQENSPLHF
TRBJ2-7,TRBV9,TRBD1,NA,TGTGCCAGCAGCACGGGACAGAGCTCCTACGAGCAGTACTTC,CASSTGQSSYEQYF
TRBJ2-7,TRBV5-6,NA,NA,TGTGCCAGCAGCTTGGGGCAGGGGAGCGAGCAGTACTTC,CASSLGQGSEQYF
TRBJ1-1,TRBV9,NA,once,TGTGCCAGCAGCGTAGGCTGGAACACTGAAGCTTTCTTT,CASSVGWNTEAFF
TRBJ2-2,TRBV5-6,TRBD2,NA,TGTGCCAGCAACCCCCTAGCGGGGGGCTACACCGGGGAGCTGTTTTTT,CASNPLAGGYTGELFF
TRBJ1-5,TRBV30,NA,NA,TGTGCCTGGCGCGGGGCAGGGAGCAATCAGCCCCAGCATTTT,CAWRGAGSNQPQHF
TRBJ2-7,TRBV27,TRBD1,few,TGTGCCAGCAGTAGGAAAGGACAGGGTTGGTACGAGCAGTACTTC,CASSRKGQGWYEQYF
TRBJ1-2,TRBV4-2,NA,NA,TGTGCCAGCAGCCAAGATCGGACGCCTAACTATGGCTACACCTTC,CASSQDRTPNYGYTF
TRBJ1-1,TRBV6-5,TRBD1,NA,TGTGCCAGCAGTTGGCGGACAGGGTCTGAAGCTTTCTTT,CASSWRTGSEAFF
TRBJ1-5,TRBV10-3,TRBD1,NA,TGTGCCATCATTCACAGGGGGCCTCAGCCCCAGCATTTT,CAIIHRGPQPQHF
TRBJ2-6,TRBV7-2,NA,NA,TGTGCCAGCAGCTTTCAGGCCTCTGGGGCCAACGTCCTGACTTTC,CASSFQASGANVLTF
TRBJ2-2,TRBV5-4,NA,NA,TGTGCCAGCAGCTTGATTGGGGGTACCGGGGAGCTGTTTTTT,CASSLIGGTGELFF
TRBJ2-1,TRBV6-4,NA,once,TGTGCCAGCAGTGAAGTAGGGGTGTGGGGCAATGAGCAGTTCTTC,CASSEVGVWGNEQFF
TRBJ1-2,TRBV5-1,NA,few,TGCGCCAGCAGCTTGGTAGTCGGTGGGCAGGGTAATGGCTACACCTTC,CASSLVVGGQGNGYTF
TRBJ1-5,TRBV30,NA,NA,TGTGCCTGGAGTGTACTTGGTTCAGGGGTCTCGCAGCCCCAGCATTTT,CAWSVLGSGVSQPQHF
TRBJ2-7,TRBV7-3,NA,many,TGTGCCAGCAGCCCACATTACGAGCAGTACTTC,CASSPHYEQYF
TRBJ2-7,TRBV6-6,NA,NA,TGTGCCACACAAATCCGGGACGGATCCTCCTACGAGCAGTACTTC,CATQIRDGSSYEQYF
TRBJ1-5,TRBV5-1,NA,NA,TGCGCCAGCAGTCTCGGTCCCAATGGGGATCAGCCCCAGCATTTT,CASSLGPNGDQPQHF
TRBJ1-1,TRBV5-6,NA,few,TGTGCCAGCAGCTTGGCTATTTTACACACTGAAGCTTTCTTT,CASSLAILHTEAFF
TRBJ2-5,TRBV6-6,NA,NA,TGTGCCAGCAGTTACCCCGGCGCTTCCGAGACCCAGTACTTC,CASSYPGASETQYF
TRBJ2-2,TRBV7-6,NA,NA,TGTGCCAGCAGCTTAGACCTTTACCGCGGGGACAAGAACACCGGGGAGCTGTTTTTT,CASSLDLYRGDKNTGELFF
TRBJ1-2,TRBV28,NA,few,TGTGCCAGCAGGGCGGGAACTAACTATGGCTACACCTTC,CASRAGTNYGYTF
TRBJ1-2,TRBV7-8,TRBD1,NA,TGTGCCAGCAGCTTAACCGGGACAGGATCTGGTGGCTACACCTTC,CASSLTGTGSGGYTF
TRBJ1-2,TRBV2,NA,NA,TGTGCCAGCACCATTGACAGGTCAAGGGGGAACTATGGCTACACCTTC,CASTIDRSRGNYGYTF
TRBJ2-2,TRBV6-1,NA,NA,TGTGCCAGCAGTCCGGGACACCTATACACCGGGGAGCTGTTTTTT,CASSPGHLYTGELFF
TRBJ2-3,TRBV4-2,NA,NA,TGTGCCAGCAGCCGCCGAGGGGAAGCCGTCACAGATACGCAGTATTTT,CASSRRGEAVTDTQYF